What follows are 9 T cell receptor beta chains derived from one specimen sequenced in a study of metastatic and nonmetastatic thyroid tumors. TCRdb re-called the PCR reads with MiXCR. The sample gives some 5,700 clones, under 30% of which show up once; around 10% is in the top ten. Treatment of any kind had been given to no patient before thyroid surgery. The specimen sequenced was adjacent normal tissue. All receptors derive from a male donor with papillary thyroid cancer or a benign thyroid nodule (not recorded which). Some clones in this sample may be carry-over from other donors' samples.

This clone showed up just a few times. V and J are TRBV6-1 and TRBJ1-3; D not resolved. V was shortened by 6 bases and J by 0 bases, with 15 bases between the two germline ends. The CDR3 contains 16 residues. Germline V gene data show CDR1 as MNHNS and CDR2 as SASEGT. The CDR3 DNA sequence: TGTGCCAGCAGCCTAGGGCTGGGTTACTCTGGAAACACCATATATTTT. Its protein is CASSLGLGYSGNTIYF.

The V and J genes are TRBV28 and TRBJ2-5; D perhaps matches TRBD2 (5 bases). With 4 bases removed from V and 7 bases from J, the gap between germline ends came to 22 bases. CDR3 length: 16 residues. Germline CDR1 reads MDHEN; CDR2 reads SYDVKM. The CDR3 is CASSSDRPGEFWTQYF. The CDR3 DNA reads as TGTGCCAGCAGTTCCGACCGGCCCGGGGAGTTTTGGACCCAGTACTTC.

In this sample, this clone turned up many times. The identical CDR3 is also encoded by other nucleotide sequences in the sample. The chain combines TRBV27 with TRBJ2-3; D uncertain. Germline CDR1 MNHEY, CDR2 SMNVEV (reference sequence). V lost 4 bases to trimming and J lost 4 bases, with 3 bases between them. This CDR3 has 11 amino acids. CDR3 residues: CASSSPDTQYF. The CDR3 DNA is TGTGCCAGCAGTTCCCCAGATACGCAGTATTTT.

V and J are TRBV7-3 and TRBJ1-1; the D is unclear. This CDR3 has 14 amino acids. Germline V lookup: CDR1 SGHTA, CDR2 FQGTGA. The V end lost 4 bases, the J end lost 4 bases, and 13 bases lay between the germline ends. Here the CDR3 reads CASSWGASGTEAFF. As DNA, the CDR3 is TGTGCCAGCAGCTGGGGAGCGAGCGGCACTGAAGCTTTCTTT. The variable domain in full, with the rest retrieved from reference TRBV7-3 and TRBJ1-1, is GAGVSQTPSNKVTEKGKYVELRCDPISGHTALYWYRQSLGQGPEFLIYFQGTGAADDSGLPNDRFFAVRPEGSVSTLKIQRTERGDSAVYLCASSWGASGTEAFFGQGTRLTVV.

CDR3 coding DNA: TGTGCCAGCAGTGAAGGAGGGGGACAAACTGAAGCTTTCTTT. This sequence encodes CASSEGGGQTEAFF. This chain uses TRBV6-1 with TRBJ1-1; TRBD1 is a possible D gene (6 bases). V lost 1 base to trimming and J lost 5 bases, with 11 bases between them. This CDR3 comprises 14 residues. Germline V lookup: CDR1 MNHNS, CDR2 SASEGT.

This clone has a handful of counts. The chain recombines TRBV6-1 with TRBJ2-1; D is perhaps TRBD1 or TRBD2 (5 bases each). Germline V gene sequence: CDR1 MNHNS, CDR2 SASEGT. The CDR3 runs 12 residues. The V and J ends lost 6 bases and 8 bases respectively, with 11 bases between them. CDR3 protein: CASRDEGHEQFF. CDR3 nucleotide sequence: TGTGCCAGCAGGGACGAGGGGCATGAGCAGTTCTTC.

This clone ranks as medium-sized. In DNA form, the CDR3 reads TGTGCCAGCAGTTACGGGCAGGGTGGTCAGCCCCAGCATTTT. Its protein is CASSYGQGGQPQHF. This chain uses TRBV6-5 with TRBJ1-5, with a weak D call TRBD1 (5 bases). Trimming removed 2 bases from V and 6 bases from J, with 11 bases in between. This CDR3 spans 14 amino acids. Per the germline V gene, CDR1 is MNHEY and CDR2 is SVGAGI.

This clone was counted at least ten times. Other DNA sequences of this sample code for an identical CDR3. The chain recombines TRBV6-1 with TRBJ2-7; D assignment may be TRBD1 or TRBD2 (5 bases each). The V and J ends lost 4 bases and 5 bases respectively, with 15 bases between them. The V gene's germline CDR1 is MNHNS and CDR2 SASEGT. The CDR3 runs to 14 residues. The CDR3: CASSAGQGGDEQYF. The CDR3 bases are TGTGCCAGCAGTGCGGGGCAGGGTGGCGACGAGCAGTACTTC.

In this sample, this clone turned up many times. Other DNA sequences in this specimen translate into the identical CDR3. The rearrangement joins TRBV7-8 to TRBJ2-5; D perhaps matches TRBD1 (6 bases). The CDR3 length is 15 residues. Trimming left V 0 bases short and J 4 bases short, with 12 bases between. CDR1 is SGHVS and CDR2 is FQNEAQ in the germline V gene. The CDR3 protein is CASSLAPGQGETQYF. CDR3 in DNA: TGTGCCAGCAGCTTAGCTCCGGGACAAGGAGAGACCCAGTACTTC. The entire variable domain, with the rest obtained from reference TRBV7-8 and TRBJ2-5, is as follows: GAGVSQSPRYKVAKRGQDVALRCDPISGHVSLFWYQQALGQGPEFLTYFQNEAQLDKSGLPSDRFFAERPEGSVSTLKIQRTQQEDSAVYLCASSLAPGQGETQYFGPGTRLLVL.